This entry lists 17 T cell receptor beta chains sequenced from one sample in a study of blood T cell repertoires in COVID-19 (dated by TCRdb to the early 2020s). The library was prepared using the immunoSEQ multiplex PCR assay. The table comes from immuneACCESS by way of TCRdb, which keeps in-frame sequences with V and J called. Part of the clones is missing from these tables; in studies checked, under half for an unresolved V gene and the rest for unknown reasons. The sample has about 150,000 clones on record, around 80% of them singletons. The ten largest clones represent roughly 34% of the sample. Input material: peripheral blood. These receptors came from a human donor in a cohort sampled during active COVID-19.

This chain joins TRBV7-2 and TRBJ2-5; 7 positions match TRBD1. The CDR3 sequence is 14 residues long. Germline V gives CDR1 SGHTA, CDR2 FQGNSA. Germline trimming cut 7 bases from V and 4 bases from J; bases unmatched to any gene: 9. The CDR3 DNA reads TGTGCCAGCACCGAAAACAGGGGCTCAGAGACCCAGTACTTC. Its translation is CASTENRGSETQYF.

V gene TRBV3-1 (or the pseudogene TRBV3-2) combines with J gene TRBJ2-2; 13 nucleotides align to TRBD2. Germline assignment: CDR1 LGHDT and CDR2 YNNKEL (reference sequence). J lost 6 bases, V lost 4 bases, and 2 bases had no gene match. CDR3 size: 15 residues. The CDR3 is CASSRGLAGAGELFF. DNA of the CDR3: TGTGCCAGCAGCCGTGGACTAGCGGGGGCCGGGGAGCTGTTTTTT.

The chain links TRBV3-1 (or the pseudogene TRBV3-2) to TRBJ2-3; D is perhaps TRBD1 (5 bases). Germline V gene data show CDR1 as LGHDT and CDR2 as YNNKEL (reference sequence). Trimming removed 3 bases at V and 10 bases at J, with 17 bases between. The CDR3 totals 14 residues. The CDR3 sequence: CASSQSLQGRSQYF. CDR3 sequence (DNA): TGTGCCAGCAGCCAGAGCCTCCAGGGTCGGTCGCAGTATTTT.

The chain has TRBV15 and TRBJ1-2; no clear D. Germline V lookup: CDR1 LNHNV, CDR2 YYDKDF (reference sequence). The CDR3 spans 20 residues. Trimming pared 0 bases from V and 3 bases from J, leaving 26 bases between. Here the CDR3 reads CATSREGPHLRVSGDYGYTF. In nucleotides, the CDR3 is TGTGCCACCAGCAGAGAAGGCCCTCACTTGCGGGTCAGCGGGGACTATGGCTACACCTTC.

The chain is built from TRBV9 and TRBJ2-5; D is possibly TRBD2 (7 bases). From germline, CDR1 is SGDLS and CDR2 YYNGEE. Trimming left V 0 bases short and J 4 bases short, with 13 bases between. The CDR3 runs 15 residues. The CDR3 loop reads CASSVAGGGAETQYF. In DNA form, the CDR3 reads TGTGCCAGCAGCGTAGCTGGAGGGGGGGCAGAGACCCAGTACTTC.

The V gene is TRBV7-8, the J gene TRBJ1-4, with unresolved D. The CDR3 totals 15 residues. The V gene's germline CDR1 is SGHVS and CDR2 FQNEAQ. V gave up 4 bases and J gave up 8 bases, with 17 bases separating them. The CDR3 nucleotides are TGTGCCAGCAGCTCCGGCGGAGGTTTGGAAGAAAAACTGTTTTTT. It translates to CASSSGGGLEEKLFF.

The gene calls are TRBV15 and TRBJ2-7; TRBD2 matches 11 bases. J was trimmed by 3 bases and V by 5 bases; bases with no gene match: 6. The CDR3 sequence is 15 residues long. Germline V CDR1 and CDR2: LNHNV, YYDKDF (reference sequence). The CDR3 sequence is CATSAGLADYYEQYF. The CDR3 DNA follows: TGTGCCACCAGCGCGGGACTAGCGGACTACTACGAGCAGTACTTC. Combining the CDR3 with reference TRBV15 and TRBJ2-7 gives the whole variable domain DAMVIQNPRYQVTQFGKPVTLSCSQTLNHNVMYWYQQKSSQAPKLLFHYYDKDFNNEADTPDNFQSRRPNTSFCFLDIRSPGLGDTAMYLCATSAGLADYYEQYFGPGTRLTVT.

The J gene is TRBJ1-3, the V gene TRBV28, with 8 bases lining up with TRBD1. J lost 4 bases, V lost 5 bases, and 7 bases had no gene match. The CDR3 runs 15 residues. CDR1 MDHEN and CDR2 SYDVKM come from the germline V gene. The CDR3 reads CASSPRTGTGNTIYF. CDR3 bases: TGTGCCAGCAGTCCCCGGACAGGGACCGGAAACACCATATATTTT.

The CDR3 nucleotides are TGTGCCACCAGTGATAGGAGGGGTAGCTCCTACGAGCAGTACTTC. This gives the protein CATSDRRGSSYEQYF. This chain uses TRBV24-1 with TRBJ2-7; tentative D call: TRBD2 (6 bases). Trimming removed 3 bases from V and 0 bases from J, with 11 bases in between. The CDR3 contains 15 residues. Germline V gene sequence: CDR1 KGHDR, CDR2 SFDVKD.

The rearrangement links TRBV6-1 to TRBJ2-3; TRBD2 agrees at 7 bases. This CDR3 spans 15 amino acids. Per the germline V gene, CDR1 is MNHNS and CDR2 is SASEGT. V trimming: 0 bases; J trimming: 1 base; junction bases outside the gene matches: 1. This CDR3 reads CASSEAAGGTDTQYF. The CDR3 DNA reads TGTGCCAGCAGTGAAGCGGCGGGGGGCACAGATACGCAGTATTTT.

This chain uses TRBV19 with TRBJ1-5, with 11 positions matching TRBD1. The germline V gene has CDR1 LNHDA and CDR2 SQIVND (reference sequence). The CDR3 has 16 residues. Germline trimming cut 6 bases from V and 4 bases from J; bases unmatched to any gene: 8. The CDR3 sequence: CASRRDRGARNQPQHF. DNA of the CDR3: TGTGCCAGTAGGCGGGACAGGGGGGCGAGAAATCAGCCCCAGCATTTT.

This chain connects TRBV5-5 to TRBJ2-3; 9 bases fit TRBD1. The length of the CDR3 is 16 residues. Germline V lookup: CDR1 SGHKS, CDR2 YYEKEE (reference sequence). The J segment lost 4 bases and the V segment lost 0 bases, leaving 6 bases of the junction unmatched. This chain's CDR3 is CASSLEGTGFPDTQYF. CDR3 DNA sequence: TGTGCCAGCAGCTTGGAGGGGACAGGGTTCCCAGATACGCAGTATTTT.

The chain carries TRBV6-6 and TRBJ1-6; the match to TRBD1 covers 7 bases. The CDR3 consists of 15 residues. The J segment lost 5 bases and the V segment lost 6 bases, leaving 7 bases of the junction unmatched. Germline CDR1 MNHNY, CDR2 SVGAGI (reference sequence). The CDR3 loop reads CASRGTDRDNSPLHF. In DNA, the CDR3 is TGTGCCAGCAGGGGGACCGACAGGGATAATTCACCCCTCCACTTT.

The gene calls are TRBV2 and TRBJ2-2; TRBD1 aligns across 7 bases. V was pared by 5 bases and J by 3 bases, with 6 bases of the junction left unmatched. The CDR3 runs to 15 residues. The V gene's germline CDR1 is SNHLY and CDR2 FYNNEI. CDR3 DNA sequence: TGTGCCAGCAGTCCCAGGGGGATAGACACCGGGGAGCTGTTTTTT. Amino acid sequence: CASSPRGIDTGELFF.

The rearrangement uses TRBV15 and TRBJ1-1; D call uncertain. The germline CDR1 and CDR2 sequences are LNHNV and YYDKDF (reference sequence). This CDR3 comprises 12 residues. V dropped 2 bases and J dropped 11 bases, with 12 bases sitting between them. The DNA of the CDR3 is TGTGCCACCAGCAGATCCGCGTCGGAGGCTTTCTTT. It codes for CATSRSASEAFF.

The V gene is TRBV5-4, the J gene TRBJ1-1; 7 nucleotides align to TRBD1. V shed 3 bases and J 0 bases; nucleotides not matched to a gene: 2. Germline CDR1 reads SGHNT; CDR2 reads YYREEE (reference sequence). CDR3 length: 14 amino acids. This CDR3 is CASSSGQMNTEAFF. The CDR3 DNA reads TGTGCCAGCAGCTCGGGACAGATGAACACTGAAGCTTTCTTT.

This chain connects TRBV11-2 to TRBJ1-2; 8 bases are shared with TRBD1. From germline, CDR1 is SGHAT and CDR2 FQNNGV. J was trimmed by 5 bases and V by 6 bases; bases with no gene match: 5. CDR3 length: 13 amino acids. In DNA form, the CDR3 reads TGTGCCAGCAGATCCAGGGGGCTATATGGCTACACCTTC. Translating gives CASRSRGLYGYTF.